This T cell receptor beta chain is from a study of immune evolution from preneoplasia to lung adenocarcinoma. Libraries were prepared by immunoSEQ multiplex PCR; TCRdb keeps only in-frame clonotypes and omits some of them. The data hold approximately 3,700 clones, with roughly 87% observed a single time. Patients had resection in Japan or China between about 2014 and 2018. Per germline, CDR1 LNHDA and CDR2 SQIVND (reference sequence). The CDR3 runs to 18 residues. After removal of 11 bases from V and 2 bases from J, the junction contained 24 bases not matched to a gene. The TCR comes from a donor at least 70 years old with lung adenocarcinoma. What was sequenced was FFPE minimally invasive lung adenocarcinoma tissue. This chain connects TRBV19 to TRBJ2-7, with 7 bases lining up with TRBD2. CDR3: CAPIGAREDLEKPYEQYF. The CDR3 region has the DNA TGTGCCCCAATCGGGGCCCGGGAGGACCTAGAAAAACCCTACGAGCAGTACTTC.